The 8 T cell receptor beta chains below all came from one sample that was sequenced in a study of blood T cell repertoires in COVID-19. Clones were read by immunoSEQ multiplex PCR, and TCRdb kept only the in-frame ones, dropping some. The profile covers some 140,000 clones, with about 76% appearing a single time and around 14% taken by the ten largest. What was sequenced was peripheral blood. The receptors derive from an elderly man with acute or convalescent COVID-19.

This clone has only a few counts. DNA for the CDR3: TGTGCCAGCAGCCTAGACAGGGTGAACACTGAAGCTTTCTTT. Translating it yields CASSLDRVNTEAFF. This chain joins TRBV2 and TRBJ1-1; 7 bases match TRBD1. The V and J ends lost 6 bases and 0 bases, in that order; junction bases with no gene match: 4. The germline gives CDR1 SNHLY, CDR2 FYNNEI. The CDR3 consists of 14 residues.

The CDR3 DNA follows: TGTGCCAGCAGTGAAGAAGGCGGGGGAAACCAGTACTTC. This codes for CASSEEGGGNQYF. The chain couples TRBV2 to TRBJ2-5, with 7 bases that match TRBD2. Germline-derived CDR1 and CDR2 are SNHLY and FYNNEI. The CDR3 has 13 amino acids. Unmatched junction bases numbered 6, after V lost 1 base and J lost 10 bases.

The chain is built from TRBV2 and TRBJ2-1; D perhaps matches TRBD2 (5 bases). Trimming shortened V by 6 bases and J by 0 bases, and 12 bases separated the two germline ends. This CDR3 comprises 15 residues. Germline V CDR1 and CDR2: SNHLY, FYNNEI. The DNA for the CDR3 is TGTGCCAGCAGGTTGGAAGGGAGCTCCTACAATGAGCAGTTCTTC. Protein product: CASRLEGSSYNEQFF.

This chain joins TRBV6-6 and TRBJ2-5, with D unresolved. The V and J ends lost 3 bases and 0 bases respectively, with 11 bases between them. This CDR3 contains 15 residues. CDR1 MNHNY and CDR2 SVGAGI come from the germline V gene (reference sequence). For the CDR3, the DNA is TGTGCCAGCAGTTATATGGGCAGGAACCAAGAGACCCAGTACTTC. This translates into CASSYMGRNQETQYF.

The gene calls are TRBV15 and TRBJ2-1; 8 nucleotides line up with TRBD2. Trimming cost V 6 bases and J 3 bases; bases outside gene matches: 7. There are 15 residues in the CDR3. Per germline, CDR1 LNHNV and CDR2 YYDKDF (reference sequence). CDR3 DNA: TGTGCCACCAGTCGGGGGGGCGGGGGCTACAATGAGCAGTTCTTC. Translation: CATSRGGGGYNEQFF.

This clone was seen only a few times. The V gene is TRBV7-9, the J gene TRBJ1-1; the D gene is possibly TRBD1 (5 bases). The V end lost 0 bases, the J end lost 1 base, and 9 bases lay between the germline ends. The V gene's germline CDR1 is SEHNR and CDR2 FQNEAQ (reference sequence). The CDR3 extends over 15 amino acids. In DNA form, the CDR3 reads TGTGCCAGCAGCTTAGCGGCAGGACAGAACACTGAAGCTTTCTTT. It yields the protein CASSLAAGQNTEAFF.

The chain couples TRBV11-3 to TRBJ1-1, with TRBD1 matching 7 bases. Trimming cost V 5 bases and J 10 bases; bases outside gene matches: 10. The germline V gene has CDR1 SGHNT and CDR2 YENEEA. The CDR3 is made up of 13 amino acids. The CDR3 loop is CASSINRGTVAFF. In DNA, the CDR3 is TGTGCCAGCAGCATCAACAGGGGAACGGTAGCTTTCTTT.

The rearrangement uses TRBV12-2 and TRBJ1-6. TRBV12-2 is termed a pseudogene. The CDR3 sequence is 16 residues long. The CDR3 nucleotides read TGTGCAAGTCGCTTAGCGGAGGGTTCCTATAATTCACCCCTCCACTTT. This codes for CASRLAEGSYNSPLHF.